This T cell receptor beta chain stems from a study of CD8+ T cells in alopecia areata. Concerning this clone itself: Its antigen is currently unknown.

Extracted from the samples, RNA was reverse transcribed into cDNA to serve as the sequencing template. The data were produced by immunoSEQ multiplex PCR, yet TCRdb's version contains in-frame clones alone and is incomplete. This table holds 200,000 or so clones, roughly 60% found once. Treatment here: oral pan-JAK inhibitor, 5-10 mg twice daily. Sorting of PBMCs yielded the CD4+ and CD8+ T cells. V was pared by 2 bases and J by 1 base, with 10 bases between. CDR1 and CDR2 (germline): SGHRS, YFSETQ. This CDR3 comprises 14 residues. General study points: Compared with mice, patients displayed less clear TCR sharing, possibly for HLA-related reasons. Administration of tofacitinib significantly diminished scalp clonality and expanded CD8+ clones within the top 100. Since there was just one nonresponder, nobody can yet say how baseline CD8+ expansion ties to response.

The V gene is TRBV5-1, the J gene TRBJ2-7, with D perhaps TRBD2 (6 bases). This clonotype was sampled from a human donor with alopecia areata. The sample was CD4+ T cells sorted from blood, taken at week 24, from a patient treated with tofacitinib. CDR3 loop: CASSFDGRSYEQYF. In DNA, the CDR3 is TGCGCCAGCAGCTTTGATGGGAGGTCCTACGAGCAGTACTTC.